The 4 T cell receptor beta chains listed next were all sequenced from one sample in a study of cytomegalovirus exposure and HLA in healthy donors (dated by TCRdb to about 2017). The library came from the immunoSEQ multiplex PCR assay. For the multiplex PCR, a mixture combining 60 forward primers for TCR Vbeta segments and 13 reverse primers for TCR Jbeta segments was used. Entries here come from immuneACCESS through TCRdb and include only in-frame sequences with V and J called. Some clones fail to appear in such tables; in the studies checked, an unresolved V gene covers under half of the shortfall, and the cause of the remainder is unknown. In this sample the table shows around 150,000 clones, roughly 87% of which occur a single time. Clones ranked in the top ten supply approximately 6.1% of the sample. The sequencing input was PBMCs. The origin of the receptors is a man younger than 45 in good health and CMV-seropositive.

The chain is built from TRBV2 and TRBJ2-2; 7 positions match TRBD1. CDR1 and CDR2 from the germline V gene are SNHLY and FYNNEI. This CDR3 spans 14 amino acids. Trimming cost V 10 bases and J 0 bases; bases outside gene matches: 5. This chain's CDR3 is CATHRGPNTGELFF. CDR3 DNA sequence: TGTGCCACCCACAGGGGCCCGAACACCGGGGAGCTGTTTTTT.

This chain links TRBV15 with TRBJ1-6; tentative D call: TRBD1 (5 bases). The CDR3 is 14 residues long. With 0 bases removed from V and 7 bases from J, the gap between germline ends came to 7 bases. Germline loops: CDR1 LNHNV, CDR2 YYDKDF (reference sequence). The CDR3 region has the DNA TGTGCCACCAGCAGAGACAGGGTAAATTCACCCCTCCACTTT. This encodes CATSRDRVNSPLHF.

V usage is TRBV30 and J usage is TRBJ1-4; D uncertain. V gave up 5 bases and J gave up 5 bases, with 15 bases separating them. CDR3 length: 14 residues. From germline, CDR1 is GTSNPN and CDR2 SVGIG (reference sequence). The CDR3 loop is CAWRDGVPNEKLFF. DNA for the CDR3: TGTGCCTGGCGCGACGGGGTACCGAATGAAAAACTGTTTTTT.

The chain is built from TRBV27 and TRBJ2-1; 7 bases match TRBD1. The CDR3 runs 15 residues. The junction had 15 bases not matched to a gene; V was cut back by 8 bases and J by 8 bases. Germline-derived CDR1 and CDR2 are MNHEY and SMNVEV (reference sequence). The CDR3 loop is CASGSGTVRSDEQFF. For the CDR3, the DNA is TGTGCCAGCGGGTCCGGGACAGTCCGCTCGGATGAGCAGTTCTTC.